This TCR beta chain was identified in a study of response to subunit inactivated influenza vaccine. There are many counts of this clonotype. TCRdb recomputed calls from the RT-PCR reads with MiXCR, one row per CDR3 protein. The sample includes 550,000 to 650,000 distinct CDR3 sequences, about 10% of them seen just once. The sample was PBMCs from blood, taken on the day of vaccination. This TCR was recovered from a man aged 50 to 59 who received an inactivated influenza vaccine.

The CDR3 DNA is TGTGCCAGCAGTTACGGGGCGGGAAATCTCTACGAGCAGTACTTC. It codes for CASSYGAGNLYEQYF. The chain has TRBV6-2 or TRBV6-3 and TRBJ2-7, with D possibly matching TRBD2 (6 bases). Germline V gene lookup returns CDR1 MNHEY and CDR2 SVGEGT. CDR3 length: 15 amino acids. V was clipped by 2 bases and J by 3 bases, with 14 bases between them.